These T cell receptor beta chains were read from a single sample in a study of cytomegalovirus exposure and HLA in healthy donors. Measured with immunoSEQ multiplex PCR; TCRdb has only the in-frame clones, and not every one. The table lists some 87,000 clones, roughly 60% of them singletons. Input material: PBMCs. The receptors were gathered from a young woman in good health and CMV-seropositive. Both conserved end residues are part of each CDR3. D genes are given only for firm matches. For some rows the clone size is stated as once, few or many, or as a class when expanded; others skip it.

TRBD1 TRBJ1-4 TRBV7-8 15 NA CASSPTGVRDEKLFF TGTGCCAGCAGCCCGACAGGGGTTCGGGATGAAAAACTGTTTTTT
NA TRBJ1-2 TRBV9 12 few CASSVGPYGYTF TGTGCCAGCAGCGTTGGGCCCTATGGCTACACCTTC
TRBD1 TRBJ2-6 TRBV13 16 NA CASSSLTGSGANVLTF TGTGCCAGCAGCTCACTGACAGGGTCTGGGGCCAACGTCCTGACTTTC
NA TRBJ1-4 TRBV27 16 few CASSALPGNSGEKLFF TGTGCCAGCAGCGCCCTGCCCGGGAATTCTGGGGAAAAACTGTTTTTT
NA TRBJ1-3 TRBV6-5 15 NA CASGSPGTRGNTIYF TGTGCCAGCGGTAGTCCGGGGACTCGAGGAAACACCATATATTTT
TRBD1 TRBJ1-1 TRBV11-2 15 once CASSRTGGFGTEAFF TGTGCCAGCAGCCGGACAGGGGGCTTCGGCACTGAAGCTTTCTTT
NA TRBJ1-1 TRBV28 16 NA CASSRTLIPRNTEAFF TGTGCCAGCAGTCGTACCCTAATTCCAAGGAACACTGAAGCTTTCTTT
TRBD1 TRBJ1-2 TRBV11-2 13 few CASSTRDRVGYTF TGTGCCAGCAGCACCCGGGACAGGGTCGGCTACACCTTC
NA TRBJ1-3 TRBV30 12 once CAWTQGGNTIYF TGTGCCTGGACCCAGGGGGGAAACACCATATATTTT
NA TRBJ1-3 TRBV18 17 NA CASSPPQGIPSGNTIYF TGTGCCAGCTCACCCCCCCAGGGAATCCCTTCTGGAAACACCATATATTTT
TRBD2 TRBJ2-1 TRBV10-3 16 NA CAISDTSGGSSNEQFF TGTGCCATCAGTGACACTAGCGGGGGCTCTTCCAATGAGCAGTTCTTC
NA TRBJ2-3 TRBV5-6 16 NA CASSLQPRVLTDTQYF TGTGCCAGCAGCTTGCAACCGCGGGTATTAACAGATACGCAGTATTTT
NA TRBJ1-5 TRBV6-1 14 NA CASSDRISNQPQHF TGTGCCAGCAGTGACAGAATTAGCAATCAGCCCCAGCATTTT